Presented here are 15 T cell receptor delta chains from one specimen sequenced in a study of Vδ1+ human thymocytes. No antigen has been assigned to these receptors. Study outcomes and limitations: In the thymus, TRG and TRD repertoires looked highly polyclonal with Gaussian CDR3 lengths.

The template was reverse-transcribed extracted RNA. Pooled V-gene forward primers with one constant-region reverse primer generated the CDR3 amplicons by multiplex PCR. TCRdb redid clone calling on the multiplex PCR reads using CATT. The data show about 58,000 delta-chain clones, over 13% seen once. The sequencing sample was made of Vdelta1+ gamma-delta thymocytes from the thymus. Subset defined: FACS-sorted CD3+ TCRalphabeta- TCRVdelta1+ TCRVdelta2- thymocytes. The origin of the receptors is a girl in the first two years of life who had congenital heart surgery.

This rearrangement joins TRDV1 to TRDJ1; D remains unclear. Germline CDR1 is TSWWSYY and CDR2 is QGS. V dropped 5 bases and J dropped 2 bases, with 15 bases sitting between them. The CDR3 totals 15 residues. CDR3 nucleotides: TGTGCTCTTGGGCCTCACACCCCTGAAACCGATAAACTCATCTTT. As protein: CALGPHTPETDKLIF.

Only one count was recorded for this clone. V gene TRDV1 combines with J gene TRDJ1, with TRDD3 matching 8 bases. The CDR3 loop spans 22 amino acids. V was clipped by 3 bases and J by 0 bases; unmatched bases: 24. Germline V lookup: CDR1 TSWWSYY, CDR2 QGS. CDR3 sequence reads: CALGDNPSRLSTGGPYTDKLIF. CDR3 sequence (DNA): TGTGCTCTTGGGGACAATCCTTCCCGCCTCAGTACTGGGGGTCCCTACACCGATAAACTCATCTTT.

Concerning this clone: This may stem from a read error, because a much larger clone lies one nucleotide away. Within the sample, other DNA sequences also encode this same CDR3. The chain links TRAV29/DV5 to TRDJ1, with D possibly matching TRDD2 (5 bases). This CDR3 is built from 15 residues. CDR1 NSMFDY and CDR2 ISSIKDK come from the germline V gene. The CDR3 DNA reads as TGTGCAGCAAGCGAGAAGGAAACTTCCAGAGATAAACTCATCTTC. This codes for CAASEKETSRDKLIF.

The chain has TRDV1 and TRDJ1; 9 bases match TRDD3. The trim removed 0 bases at V and 2 bases at J, leaving 10 bases unmatched. The CDR3 runs to 18 residues. Looked up from germline, CDR1 is TSWWSYY and CDR2 is QGS. CDR3 in DNA: TGTGCTCTTGGGGAACTTTTCTTGGGGGATAAACAGACCGATAAACTCATCTTT. The encoded protein is CALGELFLGDKQTDKLIF.

J is TRDJ1 and V is TRDV1; possibly TRDD2 for D (5 bases). V lost 1 base to trimming and J lost 0 bases, with 27 bases between them. This CDR3 comprises 21 residues. The V gene's germline CDR1 is TSWWSYY and CDR2 QGS. CDR3 region: CALGEPNVFPYVLTYTDKLIF. DNA of the CDR3: TGTGCTCTTGGGGAACCTAATGTCTTCCCTTACGTACTGACCTACACCGATAAACTCATCTTT.

The rearrangement uses TRDV1 and TRDJ1; TRDD2 aligns across 9 bases. From germline, CDR1 is TSWWSYY and CDR2 QGS. V lost 4 bases, J lost 0 bases, and 15 bases stayed unmatched. The CDR3 runs 19 residues. The DNA of the CDR3 is TGTGCTCTTGGGGCCCTCCTTCCTACGGAGCGGTTAGACACCGATAAACTCATCTTT. As protein: CALGALLPTERLDTDKLIF.

For this clone: One junction end disagrees with the germline gene, perhaps due to a read error. V usage is TRDV1 and J usage is TRDJ1, with 8 bases identical to TRDD2. The CDR3 length is 18 residues. CDR1 is TSWWSYY and CDR2 is QGS in the germline V gene. The CDR3 region is CALGEDFLLPFYTDTLIF. For the CDR3, the DNA is TGTGCTCTTGGGGAAGACTTCCTACTTCCATTTTACACCGATACACTCATCTTT.

Of note for this clone: A read error may produce the germline difference seen at one junction end. V gene TRDV1 combines with J gene TRDJ1; 10 nucleotides match TRDD3. This CDR3 is 22 amino acids long. Germline V CDR1 and CDR2: TSWWSYY, QGS. For the CDR3, the DNA is TGTGCTCTTGGGGACCTGACTGGGATCCGAAAGGGGGATACGCCGGGGACCGGTAAACTCATCTTT. This encodes CALGDLTGIRKGDTPGTGKLIF.

There are a few counts of this clone. The chain carries TRDV1 and TRDJ1, with 7 bases lining up with TRDD3. Trimming at V came to 2 bases and at J to 0 bases, leaving 12 bases not matched to a gene. The CDR3 consists of 18 residues. Germline CDR1 reads TSWWSYY; CDR2 reads QGS. This CDR3 reads CALGEDLADWGYTDKLIF. The CDR3 DNA sequence: TGTGCTCTTGGGGAAGACCTGGCGGACTGGGGCTACACCGATAAACTCATCTTT.

V and J are TRDV1 and TRDJ1; TRDD3 aligns across 8 bases. Germline-derived CDR1 and CDR2 are TSWWSYY and QGS. The CDR3 covers 20 residues. The J segment lost 0 bases and the V segment lost 2 bases, leaving 17 bases of the junction unmatched. CDR3 in DNA: TGTGCTCTTGGGGAAAACTCCGCACTGGGGGTAGGCCGATACACCGATAAACTCATCTTT. It is translated as CALGENSALGVGRYTDKLIF.

The gene calls are TRDV1 and TRDJ1, with TRDD3 matching 13 bases. There are 24 residues in the CDR3. V lost 3 bases, J lost 0 bases, and 25 bases stayed unmatched. CDR1 and CDR2 from the germline V gene are TSWWSYY and QGS. This chain's CDR3 is CALGDVLPQETGGYEALYTDKLIF. The CDR3 region has the DNA TGTGCTCTTGGGGACGTGCTTCCCCAGGAAACTGGGGGATACGAGGCGCTGTACACCGATAAACTCATCTTT.

This clone was seen only a few times. V gene TRDV1 combines with J gene TRDJ1; D ambiguous. This CDR3 is built from 17 residues. Germline V CDR1 and CDR2: TSWWSYY, QGS. Trimming pared 2 bases from V and 0 bases from J, leaving 16 bases between. The chain's CDR3 is CALGESWLLYYTDKLIF. The DNA for the CDR3 is TGTGCTCTTGGGGAAAGCTGGTTGTTATACTACACCGATAAACTCATCTTT.

The chain uses TRDV1 and TRDJ1; D call uncertain. The V and J ends lost 5 bases and 7 bases respectively, with 20 bases between them. This CDR3 region has 15 residues. In germline, CDR1 is TSWWSYY, CDR2 QGS. The CDR3 loop reads CALGISAVEKTKLIF. CDR3 nucleotides: TGTGCTCTTGGGATCTCAGCCGTAGAAAAAACTAAACTCATCTTT.

This chain joins TRDV1 and TRDJ1; 9 bases map to TRDD2. The germline V gene encodes CDR1 TSWWSYY and CDR2 QGS. Trimming at V came to 4 bases and at J to 3 bases, leaving 24 bases not matched to a gene. The CDR3 consists of 21 residues. CDR3 residues: CALGVVLPTLGMPLSPDKLIF. The CDR3 bases are TGTGCTCTTGGGGTCGTCCTTCCTACGCTGGGGATGCCGCTCAGTCCCGATAAACTCATCTTT.

This clone was detected only a few times. The chain recombines TRDV1 with TRDJ1; 10 bases are a match to TRDD3. Trimming took 0 bases from V and 0 from J; bases not matched to a gene: 52. The CDR3 spans 33 residues. CDR1 TSWWSYY and CDR2 QGS come from the germline V gene. The CDR3 here is CALGELVPIRRREKGLYPRDYWGIIADTDKLIF. The CDR3, as DNA: TGTGCTCTTGGGGAACTAGTTCCTATAAGGAGGAGAGAGAAGGGGCTATATCCCAGGGATTACTGGGGGATCATAGCGGACACCGATAAACTCATCTTT.